Shown below are 12 T cell receptor beta chains from a single sample sequenced in a study of T cell responses to AZD1222 COVID-19 vaccine. Assay used: immunoSEQ multiplex PCR; TCRdb lists only in-frame clones, some missing. There are 150,000 to 180,000 clones in the sample; roughly nine tenths occur only once, and around 3.2% lies in the top ten. Sequences were derived from peripheral blood, sampled on day 0 of AZD1222 vaccination. Receptor source: an adult in good health.

V gene TRBV5-1 combines with J gene TRBJ1-1; D is perhaps TRBD1 (6 bases). The germline V and J ends were trimmed by 2 bases and 0 bases, with 8 bases remaining between them. The CDR3 extends over 14 amino acids. The V gene's germline CDR1 is SGHRS and CDR2 YFSETQ. The CDR3 sequence: CASSFGQLNTEAFF. As DNA, the CDR3 is TGCGCCAGCAGCTTTGGACAGTTGAACACTGAAGCTTTCTTT. The whole variable domain, filled in from reference TRBV5-1 and TRBJ1-1, reads KAGVTQTPRYLIKTRGQQVTLSCSPISGHRSVSWYQQTPGQGLQFLFEYFSETQRNKGNFPGRFSGRQFSNSRSEMNVSTLELGDSALYLCASSFGQLNTEAFFGQGTRLTVV.

The rearrangement joins TRBV4-1 to TRBJ1-6; 7 positions match TRBD1. Germline CDR1 MGHRA, CDR2 YSYEKL. The CDR3 is 19 amino acids. V lost 0 bases, J lost 0 bases, and 8 bases stayed unmatched. CDR3 in DNA: TGCGCCAGCAGCCAAGAGGTGCAGGGACAGAGCTCCTATAATTCACCCCTCCACTTT. Encoded protein: CASSQEVQGQSSYNSPLHF.

The J gene is TRBJ2-5, the V gene TRBV24-1; 11 bases agree with TRBD1. V lost 2 bases to trimming and J lost 4 bases; unmatched junction nucleotides: 5. The CDR3 contains 16 residues. Germline values: CDR1 KGHDR, CDR2 SFDVKD. As DNA, the CDR3 is TGTGCCACCAGTGATTCGGGGACAGGGGGGGGAGAGACCCAGTACTTC. Translating gives CATSDSGTGGGETQYF.

V usage is TRBV5-1 and J usage is TRBJ2-2, with 7 bases identical to TRBD1. After removal of 7 bases from V and 5 bases from J, the junction contained 8 bases not matched to a gene. The CDR3 consists of 14 residues. Per germline, CDR1 SGHRS and CDR2 YFSETQ. The chain's CDR3 is CASRDRVGTGELFF. DNA of the CDR3: TGCGCCAGCCGAGACAGGGTCGGTACCGGGGAGCTGTTTTTT. The full variable domain, its missing parts supplied by reference TRBV5-1 and TRBJ2-2, is KAGVTQTPRYLIKTRGQQVTLSCSPISGHRSVSWYQQTPGQGLQFLFEYFSETQRNKGNFPGRFSGRQFSNSRSEMNVSTLELGDSALYLCASRDRVGTGELFFGEGSRLTVL.

The chain combines TRBV6-6 with TRBJ2-6; tentatively, D is TRBD1 (6 bases). CDR3 length equals 14 residues. Trimming took off 5 bases at V and 3 bases at J, with 8 bases between the two ends. Germline assignment: CDR1 MNHNY and CDR2 SVGAGI (reference sequence). CDR3 amino acids: CASSEGDGANVLTF. In DNA form, the CDR3 reads TGTGCCAGCAGTGAGGGGGATGGGGCCAACGTCCTGACTTTC.

The chain uses TRBV18 and TRBJ1-2; TRBD1 is a possible D gene (5 bases). The CDR3 loop spans 13 amino acids. Trimming removed 2 bases from V and 8 bases from J, with 12 bases in between. Germline V gene lookup returns CDR1 KGHSH and CDR2 LQKENI. The CDR3 DNA reads as TGTGCCAGCTCACCATTAGCAGGGCAGGGCTACACCTTC. This encodes CASSPLAGQGYTF.

The V and J genes are TRBV5-1 and TRBJ1-2; 9 bases fit TRBD1. V dropped 0 bases and J dropped 6; count of bases not matched to a gene: 6. The length of the CDR3 is 15 residues. Germline CDR1 SGHRS, CDR2 YFSETQ. Written as DNA, the CDR3 is TGCGCCAGCAGCTTGGGGGACAGGGAGTGGCATGGCTACACCTTC. Protein: CASSLGDREWHGYTF.

The rearrangement links TRBV13 to TRBJ1-6, with TRBD1 as a possible D gene (5 bases). Germline V gene sequence: CDR1 PRHDT, CDR2 FYEKMQ (reference sequence). This CDR3 is built from 15 residues. Trimming took off 7 bases at V and 3 bases at J, with 13 bases between the two ends. CDR3 DNA sequence: TGTGCCAGCACCCGCCGGGGGGACTATAATTCACCCCTCCACTTT. Residues: CASTRRGDYNSPLHF.

The chain joins TRBV5-1 to TRBJ2-5; D perhaps matches TRBD1 (5 bases). This CDR3 is 14 amino acids long. Per the germline V gene, CDR1 is SGHRS and CDR2 is YFSETQ. V lost 4 bases and J 5 bases, leaving 15 bases between the germline ends. The CDR3 loop is CASSPLQGRETQYF. CDR3 nucleotides: TGCGCCAGCAGCCCCCTGCAGGGTAGGGAGACCCAGTACTTC. The whole variable domain, remainder taken from reference TRBV5-1 and TRBJ2-5, is KAGVTQTPRYLIKTRGQQVTLSCSPISGHRSVSWYQQTPGQGLQFLFEYFSETQRNKGNFPGRFSGRQFSNSRSEMNVSTLELGDSALYLCASSPLQGRETQYFGPGTRLLVL.

V gene TRBV28 combines with J gene TRBJ1-2, with 7 bases fitting TRBD1. V gave up 6 bases and J gave up 2 bases; unmatched junction bases: 3. CDR1 MDHEN and CDR2 SYDVKM come from the germline V gene. The CDR3 spans 13 residues. In DNA, the CDR3 is TGTGCCAGCAGGACAGGGCCCAACTATGGCTACACCTTC. It specifies CASRTGPNYGYTF.

The chain is built from TRBV28 and TRBJ1-1; maybe TRBD1 (5 bases). The ends were cut back, 0 bases at V and 6 bases at J, with 5 bases in the middle. This CDR3 contains 12 residues. The germline gives CDR1 MDHEN, CDR2 SYDVKM. In DNA, the CDR3 is TGTGCCAGCAGTTTATGGGGGGCTGAAGCTTTCTTT. Translating it yields CASSLWGAEAFF.

This clone showed up just a few times. CDR3 coding DNA: TGTGCCAGCAGCTTAGGACAGGATGGGGATTCACCCCTCCACTTT. Amino acids: CASSLGQDGDSPLHF. The rearrangement uses TRBV7-6 and TRBJ1-6, with D maybe TRBD1 (6 bases). The length of the CDR3 is 15 residues. With 1 base removed from V and 8 bases from J, the gap between germline ends came to 12 bases. Per germline, CDR1 SGHVS and CDR2 FNYEAQ.